These 10 T cell receptor beta chains share one sample of origin, sequenced in a study of identical twins. MiXCR was run by TCRdb on the 5' RACE reads, yielding one entry per CDR3 protein. The sample has 200,000 to 300,000 distinct CDR3 sequences, approximately 12% seen once. These data are also associated with another study on yellow fever vaccine responses in identical twins.

The sequenced sample consisted of memory (CD45RO+) T cells sorted from blood. These receptors all stem from a woman aged 18-29 years in good health.

V is TRBV11-2 and J is TRBJ2-7, with D perhaps TRBD2 (6 bases). The V gene lost 2 bases and the J gene lost 2 bases, with 13 bases spanning the gap. The CDR3 is made up of 15 amino acids. Germline values: CDR1 SGHAT, CDR2 FQNNGV. Here the CDR3 reads CASSLSQSGAYEQYF. CDR3 DNA sequence: TGTGCCAGCAGCTTAAGTCAATCGGGGGCCTACGAGCAGTACTTC.

This clonotype showed up many times. The chain is built from TRBV7-2 and TRBJ2-1; TRBD2 might be the D (5 bases). The CDR3 loop spans 16 amino acids. The germline CDR1 and CDR2 sequences are SGHTA and FQGNSA. The V end was cut by 2 bases, the J end by 3 bases, with 14 bases between. The CDR3 bases are TGTGCCAGCAGCTTATCGGGCGGGTCGATCTACAATGAGCAGTTCTTC. It yields the protein CASSLSGGSIYNEQFF.

Comment on this clonotype: A read error may be the cause here, since a much bigger clone is one base away. J is TRBJ2-3 and V is TRBV20-1; D tentatively reads TRBD1 or TRBD2 (5 bases each). CDR3 length: 14 residues. The germline V and J ends were trimmed by 2 bases and 8 bases, with 17 bases remaining between them. Germline CDR1 reads DFQATT; CDR2 reads SNEGSKA (reference sequence). CDR3 protein: CSARTLGDPLTQYF. For the CDR3, the DNA is TGCAGTGCTAGAACTTTGGGGGATCCACTTACGCAGTATTTT.

The chain employs TRBV11-2 and TRBJ2-3; D might be TRBD1 or TRBD2, each matching 5 bases. Trimming took 1 base from V and 3 from J, leaving 17 bases between them. Germline CDR1 reads SGHAT; CDR2 reads FQNNGV. The CDR3 spans 17 residues. The CDR3 sequence is CASSLVGRTGGTDTQYF. The DNA of the CDR3 is TGTGCCAGCAGCTTAGTAGGTCGGACTGGGGGTACAGATACGCAGTATTTT.

The chain couples TRBV7-2 to TRBJ2-7; 7 bases fit TRBD1. The V gene end was trimmed by 3 bases and the J gene end by 2 bases; junction bases not matched to a gene: 7. CDR1 is SGHTA and CDR2 is FQGNSA in the germline V gene. CDR3 length: 15 residues. In nucleotides, the CDR3 is TGTGCCAGCAGCTTTGATACAGGGGCGGCCTACGAGCAGTACTTC. It encodes CASSFDTGAAYEQYF.

This chain uses TRBV11-3 with TRBJ2-2; the match to TRBD2 covers 15 bases. This CDR3 has 18 residues. V lost 5 bases to trimming and J lost 4 bases; unmatched junction nucleotides: 8. CDR1 and CDR2 (germline): SGHNT, YENEEA. Here the CDR3 reads CASSLVGLAGGVTGELFF. The CDR3 bases are TGTGCCAGCAGCCTAGTGGGACTAGCGGGAGGAGTCACCGGGGAGCTGTTTTTT.

This clonotype was seen ten or more times. The V call is TRBV5-1, the J call TRBJ2-3; perhaps TRBD2 as D (5 bases). The CDR3 contains 15 residues. V lost 0 bases and J 2 bases, leaving 10 bases between the germline ends. Germline V gives CDR1 SGHRS, CDR2 YFSETQ. CDR3 coding DNA: TGCGCCAGCAGCTTGGCCGGGGTTATCACAGATACGCAGTATTTT. It encodes CASSLAGVITDTQYF.

Only a few counts were recorded for this clonotype. J is TRBJ2-3 and V is TRBV27, with TRBD2 matching 11 bases. Germline V gene sequence: CDR1 MNHEY, CDR2 SMNVEV (reference sequence). Trimming removed 6 bases from V and 9 bases from J; junction bases left unmatched: 14. The CDR3 is 16 residues long. CDR3 in amino acids: CASRLSSGGIRGTQYF. The CDR3 DNA reads TGTGCCAGCAGACTCTCTAGCGGGGGGATTCGAGGGACGCAGTATTTT.

This clonotype showed up many times. This chain connects TRBV12-3 or TRBV12-4 to TRBJ1-4, with a possible D match to TRBD1 (6 bases). V dropped 3 bases and J dropped 7 bases, with 12 bases sitting between them. CDR3 length equals 14 residues. The CDR3 reads CASSFKGGGEKLFF. CDR3 DNA sequence: TGTGCCAGCAGTTTTAAGGGGGGCGGTGAAAAACTGTTTTTT.

Only a few counts were recorded for this clonotype. The rearrangement uses TRBV11-2 and TRBJ2-4; TRBD2 might be the D (6 bases). Deletions cut 5 bases from V and 9 bases from J, with 20 bases between. This CDR3 is built from 15 residues. Germline CDR1 SGHAT, CDR2 FQNNGV. The CDR3, as DNA: TGTGCCAGCAGCCGCCCCCTGGCGCGGGAAAGCATTCAGTACTTC. Translating it yields CASSRPLARESIQYF. Supplemented by reference TRBV11-2 and TRBJ2-4, the full variable domain reads EAGVAQSPRYKIIEKRQSVAFWCNPISGHATLYWYQQILGQGPKLLIQFQNNGVVDDSQLPKDRFSAERLKGVDSTLKIQPAKLEDSAVYLCASSRPLARESIQYFGAGTRLSVL.